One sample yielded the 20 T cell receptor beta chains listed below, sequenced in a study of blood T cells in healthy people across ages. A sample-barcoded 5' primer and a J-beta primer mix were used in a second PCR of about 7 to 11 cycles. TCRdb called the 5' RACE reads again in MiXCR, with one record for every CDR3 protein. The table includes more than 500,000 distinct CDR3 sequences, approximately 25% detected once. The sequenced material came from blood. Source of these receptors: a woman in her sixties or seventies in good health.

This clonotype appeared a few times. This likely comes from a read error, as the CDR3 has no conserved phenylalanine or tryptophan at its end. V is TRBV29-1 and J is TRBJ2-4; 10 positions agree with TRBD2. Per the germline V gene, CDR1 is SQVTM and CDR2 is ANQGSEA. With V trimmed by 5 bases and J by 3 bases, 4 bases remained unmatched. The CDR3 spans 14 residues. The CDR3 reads CSVRSGGGKNIQYI. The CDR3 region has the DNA TGCAGCGTTCGCAGCGGGGGGGGCAAAAACATTCAGTACATC.

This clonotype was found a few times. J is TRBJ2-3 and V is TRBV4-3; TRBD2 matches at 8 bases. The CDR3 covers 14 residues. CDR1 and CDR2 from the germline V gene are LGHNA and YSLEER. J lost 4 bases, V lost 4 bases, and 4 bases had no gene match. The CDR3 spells CASSPRGGPDTQYF. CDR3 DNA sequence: TGCGCCAGCAGCCCCCGGGGGGGACCAGATACGCAGTATTTT.

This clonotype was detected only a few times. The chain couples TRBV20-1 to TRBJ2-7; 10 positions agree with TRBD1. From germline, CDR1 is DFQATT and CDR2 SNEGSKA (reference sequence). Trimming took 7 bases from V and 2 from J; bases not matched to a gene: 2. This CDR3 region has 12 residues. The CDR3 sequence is CSGGQGAYEQYF. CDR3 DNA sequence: TGCAGTGGAGGACAGGGGGCCTACGAGCAGTACTTC.

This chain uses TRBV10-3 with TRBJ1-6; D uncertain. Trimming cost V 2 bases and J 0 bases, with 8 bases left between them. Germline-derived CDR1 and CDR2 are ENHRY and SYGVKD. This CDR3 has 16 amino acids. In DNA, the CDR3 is TGTGCCATCAGTGAGAGGAGGAGCTCCTATAATTCACCCCTCCACTTT. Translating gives CAISERRSSYNSPLHF.

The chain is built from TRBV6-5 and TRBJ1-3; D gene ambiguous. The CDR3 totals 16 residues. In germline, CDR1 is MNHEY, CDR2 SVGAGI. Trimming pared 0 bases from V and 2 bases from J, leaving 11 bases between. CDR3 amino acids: CASSYSKRIAGNTIYF. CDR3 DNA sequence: TGTGCCAGCAGTTACTCGAAAAGGATAGCTGGAAACACCATATATTTT.

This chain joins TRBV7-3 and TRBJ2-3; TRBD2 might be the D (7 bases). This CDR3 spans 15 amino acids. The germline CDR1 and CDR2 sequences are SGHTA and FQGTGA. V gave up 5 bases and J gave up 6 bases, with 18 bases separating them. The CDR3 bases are TGTGCCAGCAGCGGGGGGGCCATTTCGGGCGATACGCAGTATTTT. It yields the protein CASSGGAISGDTQYF.

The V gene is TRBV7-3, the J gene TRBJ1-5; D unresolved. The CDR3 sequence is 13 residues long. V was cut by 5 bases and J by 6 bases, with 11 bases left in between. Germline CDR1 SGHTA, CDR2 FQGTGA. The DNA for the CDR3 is TGTGCCAGCAGCCAAACCCCGGGTCAGCCCCAGCATTTT. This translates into CASSQTPGQPQHF.

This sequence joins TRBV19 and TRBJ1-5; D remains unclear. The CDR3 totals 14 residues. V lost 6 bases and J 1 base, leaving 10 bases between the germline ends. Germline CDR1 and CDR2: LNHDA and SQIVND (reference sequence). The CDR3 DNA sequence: TGTGCCAGTAGATCCGGCCAGAGCAATCAGCCCCAGCATTTT. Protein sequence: CASRSGQSNQPQHF.

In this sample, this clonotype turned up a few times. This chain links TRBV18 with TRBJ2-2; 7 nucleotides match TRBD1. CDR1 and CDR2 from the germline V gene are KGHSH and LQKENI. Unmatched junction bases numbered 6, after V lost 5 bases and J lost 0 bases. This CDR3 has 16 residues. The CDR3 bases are TGTGCCAGCTCAAACACCGGGACAGCGAACACCGGGGAGCTGTTTTTT. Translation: CASSNTGTANTGELFF.

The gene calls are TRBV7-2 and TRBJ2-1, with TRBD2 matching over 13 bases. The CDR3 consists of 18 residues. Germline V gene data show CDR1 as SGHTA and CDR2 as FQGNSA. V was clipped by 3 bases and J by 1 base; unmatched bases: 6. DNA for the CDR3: TGTGCCAGCAGCTTGAGGACTAGCGGGGGCAAATCCTACAATGAGCAGTTCTTC. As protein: CASSLRTSGGKSYNEQFF.

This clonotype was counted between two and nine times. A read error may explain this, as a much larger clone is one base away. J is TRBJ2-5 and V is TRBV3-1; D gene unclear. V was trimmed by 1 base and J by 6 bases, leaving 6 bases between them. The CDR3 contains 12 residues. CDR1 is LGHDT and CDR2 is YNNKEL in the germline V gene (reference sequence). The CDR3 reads CASSQGRKTQYF. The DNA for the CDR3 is TGTGCCAGCAGCCAAGGGCGGAAGACCCAGTACTTC.

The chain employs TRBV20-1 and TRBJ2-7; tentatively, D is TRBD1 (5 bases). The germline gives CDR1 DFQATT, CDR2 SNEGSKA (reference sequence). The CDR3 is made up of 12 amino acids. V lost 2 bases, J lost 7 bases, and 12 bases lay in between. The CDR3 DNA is TGCAGTGCTAGACAGGGTCTGGAGGAGCAGTACTTC. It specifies CSARQGLEEQYF.

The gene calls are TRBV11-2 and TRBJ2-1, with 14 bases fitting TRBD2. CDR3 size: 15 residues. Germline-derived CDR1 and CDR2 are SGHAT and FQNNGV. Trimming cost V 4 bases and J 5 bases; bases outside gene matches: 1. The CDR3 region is CASSSGLAGDNEQFF. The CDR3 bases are TGTGCCAGCAGCTCGGGACTAGCGGGGGACAATGAGCAGTTCTTC.

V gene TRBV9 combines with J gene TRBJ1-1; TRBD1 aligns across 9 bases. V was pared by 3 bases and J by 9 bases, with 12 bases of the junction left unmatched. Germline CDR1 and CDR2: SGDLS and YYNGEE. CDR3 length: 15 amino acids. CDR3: CASSARTGGSAQAFF. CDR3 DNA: TGTGCCAGCAGCGCCCGAACAGGGGGCTCAGCACAAGCTTTCTTT.

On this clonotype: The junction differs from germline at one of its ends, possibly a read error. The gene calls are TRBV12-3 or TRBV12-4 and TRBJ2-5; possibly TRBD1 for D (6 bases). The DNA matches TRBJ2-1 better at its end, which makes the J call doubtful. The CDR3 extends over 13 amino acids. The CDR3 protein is CASRMGHYDEQFF. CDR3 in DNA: TGTGCCAGCAGGATGGGACACTACGATGAGCAGTTCTTC.

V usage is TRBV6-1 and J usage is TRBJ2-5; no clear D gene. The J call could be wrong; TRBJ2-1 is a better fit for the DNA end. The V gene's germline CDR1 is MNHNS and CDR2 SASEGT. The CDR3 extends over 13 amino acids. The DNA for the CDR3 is TGTGCCAGCAGTGAAGACTATCTCAATGAGCAGTTCTTC. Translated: CASSEDYLNEQFF.

As DNA, the CDR3 is TGTGCCATCAGTGCGGGACAACTGAACACTGAAGCTTTCTTT. This encodes CAISAGQLNTEAFF. This chain joins TRBV10-3 and TRBJ1-1; maybe TRBD1 (6 bases). Germline CDR1 reads ENHRY; CDR2 reads SYGVKD. Between the trimmed V and J ends, which lost 4 bases and 0 bases, there was a span of 9 bases. CDR3 length: 14 amino acids.

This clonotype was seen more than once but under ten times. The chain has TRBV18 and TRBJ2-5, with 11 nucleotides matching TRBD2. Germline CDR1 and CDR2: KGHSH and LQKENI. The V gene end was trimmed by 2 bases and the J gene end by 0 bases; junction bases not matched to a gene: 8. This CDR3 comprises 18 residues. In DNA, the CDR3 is TGTGCCAGCTCACCAACTAGCGGGGGAGCCCGGAACCAAGAGACCCAGTACTTC. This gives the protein CASSPTSGGARNQETQYF.

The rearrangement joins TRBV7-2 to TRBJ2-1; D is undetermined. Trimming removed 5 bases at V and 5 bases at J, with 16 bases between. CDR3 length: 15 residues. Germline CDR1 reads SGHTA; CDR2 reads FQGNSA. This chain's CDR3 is CASSPVVLRNNEQFF. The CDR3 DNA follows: TGTGCCAGCAGCCCGGTAGTTCTGAGGAACAATGAGCAGTTCTTC.

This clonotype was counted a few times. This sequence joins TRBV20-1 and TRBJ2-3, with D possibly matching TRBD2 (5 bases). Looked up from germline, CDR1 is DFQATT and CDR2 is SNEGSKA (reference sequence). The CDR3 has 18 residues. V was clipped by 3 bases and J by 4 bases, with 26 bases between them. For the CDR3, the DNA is TGCAGTGCTAGGTCGTTTCTAGGAGGTAGTAAATCCGCAGATACGCAGTATTTT. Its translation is CSARSFLGGSKSADTQYF.